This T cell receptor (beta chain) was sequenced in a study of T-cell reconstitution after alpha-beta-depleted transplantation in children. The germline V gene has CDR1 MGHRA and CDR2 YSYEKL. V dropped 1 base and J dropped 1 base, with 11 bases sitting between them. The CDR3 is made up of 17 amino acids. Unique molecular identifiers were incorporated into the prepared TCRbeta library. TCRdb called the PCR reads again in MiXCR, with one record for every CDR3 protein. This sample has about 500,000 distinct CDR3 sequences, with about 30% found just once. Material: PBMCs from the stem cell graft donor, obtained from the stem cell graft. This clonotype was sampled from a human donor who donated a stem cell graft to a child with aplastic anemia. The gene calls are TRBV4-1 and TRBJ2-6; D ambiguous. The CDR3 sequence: CASSQGWIRSGANVLTF. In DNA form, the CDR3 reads TGCGCCAGCAGCCAAGGGTGGATTAGGTCTGGGGCCAACGTCCTGACTTTC.